This T cell receptor beta chain is drawn from a study of blood T cells in healthy people across ages. About the study: There was about one barcoded beta molecule captured by template switching per two T cells.

Points from the study as a whole: Lack of knowledge of donor CMV status possibly confounded expanded clonotype changes. Bulk PBMC profiling left naive and antigen-experienced comparisons inconclusive.

Next came a second PCR, run for about 7 to 11 cycles, which used a sample-barcoded 5' primer along with a J-beta primer mix. Every molecule of cDNA carried a tag from a template-switch adaptor with 12 random nucleotides. A single record per CDR3 protein comes from TCRdb applying MiXCR to the 5' RACE reads. This sample has approximately 790,000 distinct CDR3 sequences, with around 68% found just once. A word on this clonotype: No antigen is known for it.

Sequenced: blood. The receptor comes from a young man in good health.

The CDR3 nucleotides are TGTGCCAGCAGTTTATTCCCGACAGGGGGCGAATACAATGAGCAGTTCTTC. Translated: CASSLFPTGGEYNEQFF. The rearrangement joins TRBV12-3 or TRBV12-4 to TRBJ2-1, with TRBD1 identical over 10 bases. The junction had 8 bases not matched to a gene; V was cut back by 2 bases and J by 4 bases. The CDR3 contains 17 residues.